The following is a T cell receptor beta chain sequence with its context. Produced via immunoSEQ multiplex PCR; TCRdb's table is partial and in-frame only. The sample includes nearly 110,000 clones, under 90% of them seen just once. The sample originates from a study of T cell responses to AZD1222 COVID-19 vaccine. With 0 bases clipped from V and 9 bases from J, the junction kept 14 bases outside the gene matches. Germline V CDR1 and CDR2: SGDLS, YYNGEE. The CDR3 contains 17 residues. The chain carries TRBV9 and TRBJ2-1; TRBD2 aligns across 8 bases. Here the sequenced sample was peripheral blood, taken on day 0 of AZD1222 vaccination. This TCR was sampled from an adult in good health. CDR3 in DNA: TGTGCCAGCAGCGTAGGGGCGACTAGCGCCGGGGGGACTGAGCAGTTCTTC. Translating gives CASSVGATSAGGTEQFF.